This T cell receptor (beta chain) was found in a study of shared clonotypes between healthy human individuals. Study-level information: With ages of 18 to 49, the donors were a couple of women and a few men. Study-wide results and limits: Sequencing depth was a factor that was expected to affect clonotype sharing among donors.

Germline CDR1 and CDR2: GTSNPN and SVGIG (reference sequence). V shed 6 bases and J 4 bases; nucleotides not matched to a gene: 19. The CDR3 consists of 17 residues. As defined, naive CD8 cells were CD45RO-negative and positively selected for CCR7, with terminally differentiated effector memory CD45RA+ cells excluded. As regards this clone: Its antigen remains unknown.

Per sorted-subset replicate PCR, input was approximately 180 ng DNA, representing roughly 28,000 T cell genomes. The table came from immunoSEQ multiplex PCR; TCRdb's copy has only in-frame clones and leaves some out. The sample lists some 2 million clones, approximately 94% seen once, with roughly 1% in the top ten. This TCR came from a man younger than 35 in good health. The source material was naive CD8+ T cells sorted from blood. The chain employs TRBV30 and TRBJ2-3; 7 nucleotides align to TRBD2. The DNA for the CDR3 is TGTGCCTGCCGGGACCTTTGGGCTAGCGGTCCGGCAGATACGCAGTATTTT. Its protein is CACRDLWASGPADTQYF.